This T cell receptor (beta chain) was identified in a study of response to subunit inactivated influenza vaccine. Via MiXCR, TCRdb re-called the RT-PCR reads, giving one row per CDR3 protein. The table lists roughly 540,000 distinct CDR3 sequences, 20% to 25% of them singletons. The CDR3 is made up of 13 amino acids. Germline CDR1 reads SGHTA; CDR2 reads FQGNSA. V was pared by 1 base and J by 7 bases, with 8 bases between. This clonotype was seen a few times. The sample was also linked to a second study, of T cells expressing NK-cell markers. From that second work: What made the TCR beta cDNA was 5'RACE template switching with UMIs.

This sequence was found in a man in his forties or fifties who received an inactivated influenza vaccine. The chain couples TRBV7-2 to TRBJ1-5; D gene uncertain. The sequences come from CD4+ T cells sorted from PBMCs, collected roughly 12 days after vaccination. Written as DNA, the CDR3 is TGTGCCAGCAGCTTAGAAATCGGGCAGCCCCAGCATTTT. Its protein product is CASSLEIGQPQHF.